One and the same sample provided the 30 T cell receptor beta chains below, sequenced in a study of lymphopenia after photon versus proton radiotherapy (dated by TCRdb to between 2017 and 2020). Library preparation used the immunoSEQ multiplex PCR assay. Not all clones reach the TCRdb copy of this immuneACCESS table, which keeps in-frame sequences only. Checked studies attribute under half of the gap to unresolved V genes and leave the rest unexplained. Across this sample there are tens of thousands of clones, with just under 85% seen only once. The ten largest clones add up to roughly 2.6% of the sample. The specimen was peripheral blood, collected from a patient treated with photon-based radiotherapy. These receptors originate from a woman aged 45-59 years with pancreatic cancer.

The chain employs TRBV11-2 and TRBJ2-7; 9 nucleotides line up with TRBD2. CDR1 and CDR2 (germline): SGHAT, FQNNGV. V lost 6 bases, J lost 3 bases, and 15 bases stayed unmatched. CDR3 length equals 17 residues. CDR3 sequence (DNA): TGTGCCAGCAGACCCCTGCGCGGGAGGGAAAAAGGCTACGAGCAGTACTTC. Amino acid sequence: CASRPLRGREKGYEQYF.

The chain is built from TRBV6-5 and TRBJ1-1; 9 positions match TRBD1. CDR3 size: 15 residues. Germline V CDR1 and CDR2: MNHEY, SVGAGI. The J segment lost 3 bases and the V segment lost 7 bases, leaving 9 bases of the junction unmatched. In DNA, the CDR3 is TGTGCCAGCAAGACACAGGGGGCGCGTTACACTGAAGCTTTCTTT. Amino acid sequence: CASKTQGARYTEAFF.

CDR3 nucleotides: TGTGCCAGCAGCTCCCTCTCCTACGAGCAGTACTTC. It translates to CASSSLSYEQYF. The chain recombines TRBV5-6 with TRBJ2-7; D ambiguous. Trimming left V 3 bases short and J 0 bases short, with 4 bases between. Germline V gene sequence: CDR1 SGHDT, CDR2 YYEEEE. CDR3 length: 12 residues.

The J gene is TRBJ2-7, the V gene TRBV28; perhaps TRBD2 as D (7 bases). V was shortened by 2 bases and J by 4 bases, with 15 bases between the two germline ends. Germline lookup yields CDR1 MDHEN and CDR2 SYDVKM. CDR3 size: 15 residues. The CDR3 is CASSLGPGGGYEQYF. The DNA of the CDR3 is TGTGCCAGCAGTTTAGGTCCGGGGGGCGGGTACGAGCAGTACTTC.

The chain uses TRBV19 and TRBJ2-4; D tentatively fits TRBD1 or TRBD2 (6 bases each). The CDR3 consists of 23 residues. Deletions cut 0 bases from V and 3 bases from J, with 33 bases between. Germline V lookup: CDR1 LNHDA, CDR2 SQIVND (reference sequence). CDR3 nucleotide sequence: TGTGCCAGTAGTATAGATAGGAGGGAGCAGGAGAGAGGGGGTATCTTAGTCAAAAACATTCAGTACTTC. Translation gives CASSIDRREQERGGILVKNIQYF.

This clone was picked up one time. The chain uses TRBV4-1 and TRBJ1-6, with unresolved D. Germline V CDR1 and CDR2: MGHRA, YSYEKL. The CDR3 length is 17 residues. The V and J ends lost 3 bases and 3 bases respectively, with 15 bases between them. For the CDR3, the DNA is TGCGCCAGCAGCCATATATTAGACCGTGACTATAATTCACCCCTCCACTTT. Its translation: CASSHILDRDYNSPLHF.

The gene calls are TRBV7-3 and TRBJ2-1, with 8 bases that match TRBD1. The CDR3 consists of 13 residues. Germline lookup yields CDR1 SGHTA and CDR2 FQGTGA. V shed 5 bases and J 9 bases; nucleotides not matched to a gene: 6. CDR3 loop: CASSLAGGREQFF. CDR3 in DNA: TGTGCCAGCAGCCTTGCAGGGGGCCGTGAGCAGTTCTTC.

This chain joins TRBV28 and TRBJ1-2; TRBD1 aligns across 7 bases. CDR3 length: 16 amino acids. Germline V CDR1 and CDR2: MDHEN, SYDVKM. V shed 6 bases and J 0 bases; nucleotides not matched to a gene: 10. The CDR3 coding sequence is TGTGCCAGCAGCAGGGGGTCCTCCGGGGCTAACTATGGCTACACCTTC. Protein product: CASSRGSSGANYGYTF.

The V call is TRBV29-1, the J call TRBJ2-3; 8 positions agree with TRBD1. Germline V gene data show CDR1 as SQVTM and CDR2 as ANQGSEA. The CDR3 consists of 14 residues. J was trimmed by 4 bases and V by 3 bases; bases with no gene match: 6. CDR3 sequence (DNA): TGCAGCGTTGAGGACAGGGAAGTAGCAGATACGCAGTATTTT. This encodes CSVEDREVADTQYF.

The chain has TRBV5-1 and TRBJ1-2, with 9 positions matching TRBD1. Germline values: CDR1 SGHRS, CDR2 YFSETQ. With 2 bases clipped from V and 4 bases from J, the junction kept 6 bases outside the gene matches. CDR3 size: 15 residues. CDR3 sequence: CASSLWTGEGYGYTF. For the CDR3, the DNA is TGCGCCAGCAGCTTATGGACAGGGGAGGGCTATGGCTACACCTTC.

The V and J genes are TRBV6-6 and TRBJ2-5; 8 bases fit TRBD2. With 2 bases clipped from V and 5 bases from J, the junction kept 7 bases outside the gene matches. Per germline, CDR1 MNHNY and CDR2 SVGAGI (reference sequence). The CDR3 has 15 amino acids. The CDR3 DNA is TGTGCCAGCAGTTACCGGGCGGGGGGCGGTGAGACCCAGTACTTC. It specifies CASSYRAGGGETQYF.

About this clone: A junction end diverges from the germline sequence, so it may reflect a read error. V and J are TRBV2 and TRBJ1-2, with D unclear. Per germline, CDR1 SNHLY and CDR2 FYNNEI. The CDR3 runs to 13 residues. The CDR3 DNA reads TGTGCCAGCCGGCTGAGTGAAAACTTTGGCTACACCTTC. Its translation: CASRLSENFGYTF.

This sequence joins TRBV28 and TRBJ2-7; D assignment may be TRBD1 or TRBD2 (5 bases each). CDR3 length equals 14 residues. The germline gives CDR1 MDHEN, CDR2 SYDVKM. V was cut by 2 bases and J by 2 bases, with 10 bases left in between. The CDR3 nucleotides read TGTGCCAGCAGTTTAGGGGGAAGCGCCTACGAGCAGTACTTC. Its protein is CASSLGGSAYEQYF.

V is TRBV4-2 and J is TRBJ1-1; D might be TRBD1 (6 bases). Trimming left V 0 bases short and J 5 bases short, with 13 bases between. The germline gives CDR1 LGHNA, CDR2 YNFKEQ. The CDR3 contains 15 residues. The CDR3 spells CASSQDQGKTTEAFF. The CDR3 bases are TGTGCCAGCAGCCAAGATCAGGGGAAAACTACTGAAGCTTTCTTT.

The chain employs TRBV19 and TRBJ2-7; a weak D match, TRBD1 (6 bases). Germline values: CDR1 LNHDA, CDR2 SQIVND (reference sequence). Trimming took 4 bases from V and 2 from J, leaving 15 bases between them. This CDR3 region has 15 residues. CDR3: CASSTSAGEPYEQYF. In DNA, the CDR3 is TGTGCCAGTAGTACTTCGGCAGGGGAACCCTACGAGCAGTACTTC. The full variable domain, rest sourced from reference TRBV19 and TRBJ2-7, is DGGITQSPKYLFRKEGQNVTLSCEQNLNHDAMYWYRQDPGQGLRLIYYSQIVNDFQKGDIAEGYSVSREKKESFPLTVTSAQKNPTAFYLCASSTSAGEPYEQYFGPGTRLTVT.

This clone was detected only a few times. The chain carries TRBV7-6 and TRBJ1-2, with D maybe TRBD1 (5 bases). This CDR3 spans 16 amino acids. The germline V gene encodes CDR1 SGHVS and CDR2 FNYEAQ. The V and J ends lost 2 bases and 3 bases respectively, with 16 bases between them. In DNA, the CDR3 is TGTGCCAGCAGCTTAAACCCCGATGGGGGGGACTATGGCTACACCTTC. It codes for CASSLNPDGGDYGYTF.

J is TRBJ1-5 and V is TRBV18, with 10 bases lining up with TRBD1. V shed 5 bases, J shed 11 bases, and the junction held 18 bases outside the gene matches. CDR1 and CDR2 from the germline V gene are KGHSH and LQKENI. This CDR3 region has 17 residues. Written as DNA, the CDR3 is TGTGCCAGCTCAACCGGACAGGGGGGCCCGAAGGTTGTTGCCCAGCATTTT. Translation: CASSTGQGGPKVVAQHF.

The J gene is TRBJ2-1, the V gene TRBV6-1; weak D call: TRBD1 (6 bases). CDR1 is MNHNS, CDR2 SASEGT, per germline. The CDR3 runs 15 residues. V was cut by 8 bases and J by 0 bases, with 14 bases left in between. The CDR3 nucleotides read TGTGCCAGCTGGGGGCGGCAGAGCTCCTACAATGAGCAGTTCTTC. Protein sequence: CASWGRQSSYNEQFF.

The chain has TRBV7-2 and TRBJ1-1; D unclear. The CDR3 runs 14 residues. Germline V gene lookup returns CDR1 SGHTA and CDR2 FQGNSA. The V end lost 2 bases, the J end lost 5 bases, and 12 bases lay between the germline ends. CDR3: CASSLRVGRTEAFF. The CDR3 region has the DNA TGTGCCAGCAGCTTACGGGTGGGGAGAACTGAAGCTTTCTTT.

As regards this clone: Being one base from a much bigger clone, this may be a read error. The J gene is TRBJ2-2, the V gene TRBV7-2; 10 bases match TRBD2. V trimming: 4 bases; J trimming: 1 base; junction bases outside the gene matches: 0. Per the germline V gene, CDR1 is SGHTA and CDR2 is FQGNSA. The CDR3 runs to 15 residues. The CDR3 bases are TGTGCCAGCAGCTGGACTAGCGGGAACACCGGGGAGCTGTTTTTT. As protein: CASSWTSGNTGELFF.

The table lists this clone with a few counts. The chain links TRBV6-1 to TRBJ2-7, with 7 bases matching TRBD2. This CDR3 contains 13 residues. J gave up 4 bases and V 4 bases, and 4 bases lay outside the gene matches. CDR1 is MNHNS, CDR2 SASEGT, per germline. The DNA for the CDR3 is TGTGCCAGCAGTGTGGCTAGCGGATACGAGCAGTACTTC. Amino acid sequence: CASSVASGYEQYF.

The J gene is TRBJ1-5, the V gene TRBV18; tentatively, D is TRBD1 (5 bases). V was cut by 4 bases and J by 3 bases, with 13 bases left in between. Germline CDR1 is KGHSH and CDR2 is LQKENI. The CDR3 sequence is 15 residues long. CDR3 coding DNA: TGTGCCAGCTCACTAACCGCAGGGTTCAATCAGCCCCAGCATTTT. Translated: CASSLTAGFNQPQHF.

The chain recombines TRBV4-3 with TRBJ2-1; D gene ambiguous. V shed 0 bases and J shed 5 bases, with 5 bases lying between them. The length of the CDR3 is 13 residues. Germline loops: CDR1 LGHNA, CDR2 YSLEER. CDR3 amino acids: CASSQDRNNEQFF. The DNA for the CDR3 is TGCGCCAGCAGCCAAGATCGAAACAATGAGCAGTTCTTC.

In this sample, this clone turned up once. The chain couples TRBV18 to TRBJ1-3; the D gene is possibly TRBD1 (5 bases). CDR3 length: 13 residues. The germline V and J ends were trimmed by 6 bases and 1 base, with 7 bases remaining between them. The germline V gene encodes CDR1 KGHSH and CDR2 LQKENI. The chain's CDR3 is CASSNRSGNTIYF. Written as DNA, the CDR3 is TGTGCCAGCTCCAACAGGTCTGGAAACACCATATATTTT.

The rearrangement uses TRBV25-1 and TRBJ2-1; 12 positions agree with TRBD2. This CDR3 is 18 amino acids long. From germline, CDR1 is MGHDK and CDR2 SYGVNS. Trimming removed 1 base from V and 7 bases from J; junction bases left unmatched: 11. Written as DNA, the CDR3 is TGTGCCAGCAGTGAATCCTATCCCACTAGCGGGAGGTTGAATGAGCAGTTCTTC. Translation: CASSESYPTSGRLNEQFF.

This chain connects TRBV7-6 to TRBJ2-1; 8 positions agree with TRBD2. The CDR3 totals 14 residues. Germline V gene data show CDR1 as SGHVS and CDR2 as FNYEAQ. V was pared by 1 base and J by 6 bases, with 2 bases of the junction left unmatched. CDR3 residues: CASSLGTSFNEQFF. CDR3 in DNA: TGTGCCAGCAGCTTAGGGACTAGCTTCAATGAGCAGTTCTTC.

In nucleotides, the CDR3 is TGTGCCAGCTCTGCAGGACAGCCGAACACTGAAGCTTTCTTT. It codes for CASSAGQPNTEAFF. The chain combines TRBV18 with TRBJ1-1; D is possibly TRBD1 (6 bases). This CDR3 comprises 14 residues. Trimming removed 6 bases at V and 1 base at J, with 12 bases between. Germline CDR1 KGHSH, CDR2 LQKENI.

This clone was seen only a few times. J is TRBJ2-7 and V is TRBV11-3; 7 bases map to TRBD1. Germline V gene sequence: CDR1 SGHNT, CDR2 YENEEA. The junction had 2 bases not matched to a gene; V was cut back by 5 bases and J by 1 base. CDR3 size: 13 residues. CDR3 sequence reads: CASSPQGSYEQYF. The CDR3 DNA follows: TGTGCCAGCAGCCCACAGGGGTCCTACGAGCAGTACTTC.

The chain has TRBV19 and TRBJ1-5; no firm D call. Trimming stripped 7 bases from V and 6 bases from J, with 13 bases between. CDR3 length: 13 amino acids. Germline V gene sequence: CDR1 LNHDA, CDR2 SQIVND (reference sequence). The chain's CDR3 is CASMAVETQPQHF. The CDR3 bases are TGTGCCAGTATGGCGGTAGAAACTCAGCCCCAGCATTTT.

Turning to this clone: The junction shows a germline mismatch at one end, possibly a read error. The chain joins TRBV2 to TRBJ1-5; 10 positions agree with TRBD1. The germline CDR1 and CDR2 sequences are SNHLY and FYNNEI. The CDR3 extends over 17 amino acids. The CDR3 DNA reads TGTGCGAGCAGGCCGGACGGGACAGGGGTAAGCAATCAGCCCCAGCATTTT. Protein product: CASRPDGTGVSNQPQHF.